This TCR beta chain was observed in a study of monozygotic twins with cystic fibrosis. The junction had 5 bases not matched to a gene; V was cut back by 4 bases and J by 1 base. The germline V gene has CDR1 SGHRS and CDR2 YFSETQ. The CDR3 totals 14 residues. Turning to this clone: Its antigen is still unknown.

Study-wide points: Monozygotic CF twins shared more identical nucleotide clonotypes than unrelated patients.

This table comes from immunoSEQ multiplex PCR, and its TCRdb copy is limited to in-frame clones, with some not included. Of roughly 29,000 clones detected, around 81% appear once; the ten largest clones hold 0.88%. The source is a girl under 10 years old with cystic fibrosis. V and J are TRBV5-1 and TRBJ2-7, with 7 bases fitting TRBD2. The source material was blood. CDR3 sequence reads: CASSPWGGSYEQYF. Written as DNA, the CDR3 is TGCGCCAGCAGCCCGTGGGGGGGGTCCTACGAGCAGTACTTC.